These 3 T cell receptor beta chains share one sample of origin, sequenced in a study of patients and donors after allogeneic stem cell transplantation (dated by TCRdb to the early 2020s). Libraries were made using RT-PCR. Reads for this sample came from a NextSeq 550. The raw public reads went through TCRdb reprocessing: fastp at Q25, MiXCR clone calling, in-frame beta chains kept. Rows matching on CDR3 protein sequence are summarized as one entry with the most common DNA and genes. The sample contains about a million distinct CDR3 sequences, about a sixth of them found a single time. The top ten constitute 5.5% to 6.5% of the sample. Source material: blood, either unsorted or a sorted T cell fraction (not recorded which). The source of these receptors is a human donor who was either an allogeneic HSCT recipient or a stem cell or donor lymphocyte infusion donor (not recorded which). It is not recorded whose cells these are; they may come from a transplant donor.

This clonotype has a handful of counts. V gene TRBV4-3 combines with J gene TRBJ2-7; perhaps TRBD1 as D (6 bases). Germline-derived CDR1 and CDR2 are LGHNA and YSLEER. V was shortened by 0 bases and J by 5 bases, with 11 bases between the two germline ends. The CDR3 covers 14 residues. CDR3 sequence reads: CASSQDRGVDEQYF. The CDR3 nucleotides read TGCGCCAGCAGCCAAGACAGGGGAGTCGACGAGCAGTACTTC.

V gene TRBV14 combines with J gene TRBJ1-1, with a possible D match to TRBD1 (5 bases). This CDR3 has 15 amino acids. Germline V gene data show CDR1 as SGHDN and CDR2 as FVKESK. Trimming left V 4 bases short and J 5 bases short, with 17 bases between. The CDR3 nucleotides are TGTGCCAGCAGCCGCGGCGGGAGGGGCGCGACTGAAGCTTTCTTT. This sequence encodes CASSRGGRGATEAFF.

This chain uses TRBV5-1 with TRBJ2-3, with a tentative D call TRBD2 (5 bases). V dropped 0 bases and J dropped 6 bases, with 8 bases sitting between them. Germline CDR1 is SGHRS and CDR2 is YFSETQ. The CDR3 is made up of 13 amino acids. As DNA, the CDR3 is TGCGCCAGCAGCTTGGGTGGGGAGGATACGCAGTATTTT. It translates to CASSLGGEDTQYF.